Shown below are 31 T cell receptor beta chains from a single sample sequenced in a study of T cell responses to AZD1222 COVID-19 vaccine (dated by TCRdb to the early 2020s). The time point label here, explained by the study, means: about 28 days (+/-7) after the second vaccine dose. The library was produced with the immunoSEQ multiplex PCR assay. Sourced from immuneACCESS, this table was stored by TCRdb with only in-frame sequences that have V and J called. A share of the clones is absent; for the studies checked, an unresolved V gene accounts for under half, and the remainder has no known explanation. Here the sample has fewer than 100,000 clones; roughly 90% occur a single time. Roughly 1.4% of the sample rests with the top ten. Sequenced material: peripheral blood, taken 28 days after the second AZD1222 dose. Receptors were obtained from an adult who received the AZD1222 COVID-19 vaccine.

The rearrangement joins TRBV9 to TRBJ2-3; D is uncertain. V lost 6 bases, J lost 1 base, and 18 bases lay in between. Germline V CDR1 and CDR2: SGDLS, YYNGEE. The CDR3 spans 16 residues. The CDR3 DNA reads as TGTGCCAGCAAGTCTGGCCTGGCCTCCGGCACAGATACGCAGTATTTT. It translates to CASKSGLASGTDTQYF.

This chain uses TRBV7-2 with TRBJ2-1; D unresolved. CDR1 and CDR2 (germline): SGHTA, FQGNSA. V lost 4 bases and J 9 bases, leaving 10 bases between the germline ends. The CDR3 is made up of 12 amino acids. The CDR3: CASSSRSFEQFF. The CDR3 coding sequence is TGTGCCAGCAGCTCTAGGAGCTTTGAGCAGTTCTTC.

This clone was counted only a few times. CDR3 amino acids: CASSQDTAAREQYF. CDR3 DNA: TGTGCCAGCAGCCAAGATACCGCAGCCCGCGAGCAGTACTTC. This rearrangement joins TRBV3-1 (or the pseudogene TRBV3-2) to TRBJ2-7; D is unclear. In germline, CDR1 is LGHDT, CDR2 YNNKEL (reference sequence). This CDR3 has 14 residues. The ends were cut back, 0 bases at V and 6 bases at J, with 12 bases in the middle.

The chain combines TRBV10-3 with TRBJ1-3; D is undetermined. CDR3 size: 12 residues. V lost 8 bases, J lost 4 bases, and 9 bases lay in between. CDR1 and CDR2 from the germline V gene are ENHRY and SYGVKD. The CDR3 region is CAIPAGGNTIYF. In nucleotides, the CDR3 is TGTGCCATCCCCGCCGGGGGAAACACCATATATTTT.

The V call is TRBV7-6, the J call TRBJ2-1, with D possibly being TRBD1 or TRBD2 (6 bases each). The germline V gene has CDR1 SGHVS and CDR2 FNYEAQ. V was cut by 5 bases and J by 7 bases, with 21 bases left in between. CDR3 length: 16 amino acids. This CDR3 is CASSPERPGEVNEQFF. The DNA for the CDR3 is TGTGCCAGCAGCCCGGAGCGTCCAGGGGAGGTAAATGAGCAGTTCTTC.

The gene calls are TRBV6-5 and TRBJ1-5, with 8 bases aligning to TRBD1. From germline, CDR1 is MNHEY and CDR2 SVGAGI. V dropped 5 bases and J dropped 1; count of bases not matched to a gene: 4. The CDR3 consists of 15 residues. The CDR3 bases are TGTGCCAGCAGTCCACAGGGGGGAAGCAATCAGCCCCAGCATTTT. Residues: CASSPQGGSNQPQHF.

The rearrangement links TRBV5-1 to TRBJ2-7, with 9 positions matching TRBD1. Germline values: CDR1 SGHRS, CDR2 YFSETQ. CDR3 length: 14 amino acids. V was clipped by 3 bases and J by 2 bases; unmatched bases: 3. The chain's CDR3 is CASSSGTGPYEQYF. CDR3 nucleotide sequence: TGCGCCAGCAGCTCGGGGACAGGGCCCTACGAGCAGTACTTC.

J is TRBJ2-3 and V is TRBV5-1; D uncertain. The V and J ends lost 4 bases and 2 bases respectively, with 2 bases between them. The CDR3 runs to 11 residues. The germline V gene has CDR1 SGHRS and CDR2 YFSETQ. The CDR3, as DNA: TGCGCCAGCAGCGCCACAGATACGCAGTATTTT. Its protein is CASSATDTQYF.

The chain recombines TRBV28 with TRBJ1-1; D gene uncertain. The CDR3 is made up of 15 amino acids. The germline V gene has CDR1 MDHEN and CDR2 SYDVKM. Trimming removed 1 base from V and 5 bases from J, with 14 bases in between. Here the CDR3 reads CASSLFRLRGTEAFF. The CDR3 DNA reads as TGTGCCAGCAGTTTATTCCGTCTCCGCGGTACTGAAGCTTTCTTT.

The chain carries TRBV4-3 and TRBJ2-6; the D gene is possibly TRBD2 (7 bases). Trimming pared 0 bases from V and 2 bases from J, leaving 8 bases between. Per the germline V gene, CDR1 is LGHNA and CDR2 is YSLEER. This CDR3 is 16 amino acids long. As DNA, the CDR3 is TGCGCCAGCAGCCAAGAAGGGGGGGCTGGGGCCAACGTCCTGACTTTC. Translating it yields CASSQEGGAGANVLTF.

This rearrangement joins TRBV30 to TRBJ1-1, with D possibly being TRBD1 (6 bases). The length of the CDR3 is 16 residues. Trimming took off 3 bases at V and 4 bases at J, with 21 bases between the two ends. Germline assignment: CDR1 GTSNPN and CDR2 SVGIG (reference sequence). In DNA form, the CDR3 reads TGTGCCTGGAGAGGGCCGGGGGCTGGAGTGAGCACTGAAGCTTTCTTT. Encoded protein: CAWRGPGAGVSTEAFF.

The gene calls are TRBV24-1 and TRBJ1-2; D perhaps matches TRBD1 (5 bases). This CDR3 comprises 16 residues. Germline V gene data show CDR1 as KGHDR and CDR2 as SFDVKD. Trimming removed 3 bases at V and 2 bases at J, with 15 bases between. The CDR3 spells CATSDGGTFPNYGYTF. CDR3 DNA sequence: TGTGCCACCAGTGATGGGGGAACTTTTCCGAACTATGGCTACACCTTC.

The chain uses TRBV24-1 and TRBJ1-1, with TRBD1 as a possible D gene (5 bases). This CDR3 is 15 amino acids long. The V and J ends lost 5 bases and 1 base respectively, with 13 bases between them. CDR1 and CDR2 (germline): KGHDR, SFDVKD. The CDR3 nucleotides read TGTGCCACCAGTGGTGAGGGGCACCGGAACACTGAAGCTTTCTTT. Translated: CATSGEGHRNTEAFF.

The V and J genes are TRBV27 and TRBJ1-1; D perhaps matches TRBD1 (6 bases). The V gene's germline CDR1 is MNHEY and CDR2 SMNVEV (reference sequence). This CDR3 contains 15 residues. The V gene lost 2 bases and the J gene lost 0 bases, with 10 bases spanning the gap. The CDR3: CASSLRGPLNTEAFF. CDR3 nucleotide sequence: TGTGCCAGCAGTTTACGGGGGCCTTTGAACACTGAAGCTTTCTTT.

This chain uses TRBV9 with TRBJ1-2; D may be TRBD1 (6 bases). Germline V gene data show CDR1 as SGDLS and CDR2 as YYNGEE. The V end was cut by 0 bases, the J end by 2 bases, with 11 bases between. The CDR3 sequence is 15 residues long. Here the CDR3 DNA reads TGTGCCAGCAGCGTAGAGGGGGGCTTCAACTATGGCTACACCTTC. It encodes CASSVEGGFNYGYTF.

J is TRBJ2-2 and V is TRBV6-5; the D is unclear. This CDR3 has 12 amino acids. In germline, CDR1 is MNHEY, CDR2 SVGAGI. Trimming took 6 bases from V and 6 from J, leaving 8 bases between them. CDR3 nucleotide sequence: TGTGCCAGCAGCGGATTCCCCGGGGAGCTGTTTTTT. Amino acid sequence: CASSGFPGELFF.

The chain recombines TRBV28 with TRBJ2-3; no firm D call. The germline V and J ends were trimmed by 6 bases and 1 base, with 26 bases remaining between them. Germline V gene lookup returns CDR1 MDHEN and CDR2 SYDVKM. The CDR3 has 19 amino acids. In DNA, the CDR3 is TGTGCCAGCAGCCCAACCCAAGGGAAGGGTCCTCGAGGCACAGATACGCAGTATTTT. This translates into CASSPTQGKGPRGTDTQYF.

The chain is built from TRBV18 and TRBJ1-1, with a possible D match to TRBD1 (5 bases). CDR3 length equals 13 residues. The germline CDR1 and CDR2 sequences are KGHSH and LQKENI. V was clipped by 1 base and J by 8 bases, with 11 bases between them. In DNA, the CDR3 is TGTGCCAGCTCACCACTGGGAGGGACCGAAGCTTTCTTT. Its protein is CASSPLGGTEAFF.

The chain links TRBV12-3 or TRBV12-4 to TRBJ1-1, with TRBD1 matching 7 bases. The V and J ends lost 6 bases and 6 bases, in that order; junction bases with no gene match: 7. This CDR3 region has 13 residues. The CDR3 bases are TGTGCCAGCAGGACGACAGGGTCGGCTGAAGCTTTCTTT. This sequence encodes CASRTTGSAEAFF.

As for this clone: At one end, the junction sequence differs from germline, possibly due to a read error. The chain employs TRBV2 and TRBJ2-5; perhaps TRBD1 as D (6 bases). CDR1 and CDR2 from the germline V gene are SNHLY and FYNNEI. The CDR3 totals 14 residues. CDR3 sequence (DNA): TGTGCCAGCACTGAACAGGGTACCGGGGAGACCCAGTACTTC. This encodes CASTEQGTGETQYF.

V usage is TRBV18 and J usage is TRBJ1-5; 7 nucleotides line up with TRBD1. Germline lookup yields CDR1 KGHSH and CDR2 LQKENI. The CDR3 has 17 residues. V was pared by 4 bases and J by 3 bases, with 12 bases of the junction left unmatched. The CDR3 region is CASSLNRGSIVNQPQHF. The CDR3 coding sequence is TGTGCCAGCTCACTGAACAGGGGATCAATCGTCAATCAGCCCCAGCATTTT.

The chain is built from TRBV5-1 and TRBJ1-1; maybe TRBD1 (6 bases). The CDR3 spans 16 residues. The germline V gene has CDR1 SGHRS and CDR2 YFSETQ. Trimming removed 1 base from V and 0 bases from J, with 13 bases in between. CDR3 residues: CASSLIGGGMNTEAFF. The CDR3 DNA reads TGCGCCAGCAGCTTGATTGGGGGCGGGATGAACACTGAAGCTTTCTTT.

V and J are TRBV7-6 and TRBJ2-2; possible D gene TRBD1, 5 bases. Trimming left V 5 bases short and J 0 bases short, with 13 bases between. CDR1 is SGHVS and CDR2 is FNYEAQ in the germline V gene. CDR3 size: 16 residues. The CDR3 loop reads CASSPTGRANTGELFF. The CDR3 DNA follows: TGTGCCAGCAGCCCAACAGGACGGGCGAACACCGGGGAGCTGTTTTTT.

This chain uses TRBV24-1 with TRBJ2-5; D is perhaps TRBD1 or TRBD2 (6 bases each). Germline V CDR1 and CDR2: KGHDR, SFDVKD. Trimming removed 4 bases at V and 4 bases at J, with 21 bases between. This CDR3 region has 17 residues. CDR3 nucleotide sequence: TGTGCCACCAGTGAGGGAGTGGGGGGCCGAAGATTAGAGACCCAGTACTTC. It is translated as CATSEGVGGRRLETQYF.

This clone showed up just a few times. This rearrangement joins TRBV28 to TRBJ2-7, with 7 bases fitting TRBD1. V was clipped by 5 bases and J by 3 bases; unmatched bases: 10. The length of the CDR3 is 15 residues. CDR1 and CDR2 (germline): MDHEN, SYDVKM. CDR3 sequence: CASSPPDRIGYEQYF. DNA of the CDR3: TGTGCCAGCAGTCCCCCGGACAGGATTGGCTACGAGCAGTACTTC.

The CDR3, as DNA: TGTGCCAGCAGTGAAAGCGGTAACTATGGCTACACCTTC. This sequence encodes CASSESGNYGYTF. This chain joins TRBV25-1 and TRBJ1-2; D gene ambiguous. The ends were cut back, 2 bases at V and 1 base at J, with 5 bases in the middle. In germline, CDR1 is MGHDK, CDR2 SYGVNS. The CDR3 is 13 amino acids.

V and J are TRBV7-2 and TRBJ1-2; the D gene is possibly TRBD1 (6 bases). V was trimmed by 4 bases and J by 7 bases, leaving 19 bases between them. CDR3 length: 15 residues. CDR1 and CDR2 from the germline V gene are SGHTA and FQGNSA. This CDR3 reads CASSSLGGYPLGYTF. In DNA form, the CDR3 reads TGTGCCAGCAGCTCTCTCGGGGGCTATCCCCTTGGCTACACCTTC. Combining the CDR3 with reference TRBV7-2 and TRBJ1-2 gives the whole variable domain GAGVSQSPSNKVTEKGKDVELRCDPISGHTALYWYRQSLGQGLEFLIYFQGNSAPDKSGLPSDRFSAERTGGSVSTLTIQRTQQEDSAVYLCASSSLGGYPLGYTFGSGTRLTVV.

The J gene is TRBJ2-7, the V gene TRBV18; D is ambiguous. The length of the CDR3 is 11 residues. Trimming removed 6 bases from V and 0 bases from J, with 3 bases in between. Per the germline V gene, CDR1 is KGHSH and CDR2 is LQKENI. CDR3 amino acids: CASSRSYEQYF. In nucleotides, the CDR3 is TGTGCCAGCTCTCGCTCCTACGAGCAGTACTTC.

This clone was seen just once. The CDR3 nucleotides read TGTGCCAGCAGTTTAAACCCCGGGATGGGAAATCTCGGGCAGTACTTC. Protein: CASSLNPGMGNLGQYF. The V call is TRBV27, the J call TRBJ2-7, with TRBD2 as a possible D gene (5 bases). The ends were cut back, 2 bases at V and 9 bases at J, with 23 bases in the middle. The CDR3 consists of 16 residues. Germline CDR1 is MNHEY and CDR2 is SMNVEV (reference sequence).

This clone was counted a single time. This sequence joins TRBV9 and TRBJ1-6; 12 nucleotides line up with TRBD1. V lost 4 bases, J lost 10 bases, and 9 bases stayed unmatched. The germline gives CDR1 SGDLS, CDR2 YYNGEE. This CDR3 contains 16 residues. CDR3 DNA: TGTGCCAGCAGCCCCCGGGACAGGGGGCGGCAATCACCCCTCCACTTT. Its translation is CASSPRDRGRQSPLHF.

This chain joins TRBV7-8 and TRBJ1-5; D might be TRBD1 (6 bases). The CDR3 loop spans 16 amino acids. The germline gives CDR1 SGHVS, CDR2 FQNEAQ. The V and J ends lost 5 bases and 2 bases respectively, with 16 bases between them. CDR3 coding DNA: TGTGCCAGCAGCGCCGGAGGGGGGTCTGGCAATCAGCCCCAGCATTTT. Translated: CASSAGGGSGNQPQHF. The full variable domain, its missing parts supplied by reference TRBV7-8 and TRBJ1-5, is GAGVSQSPRYKVAKRGQDVALRCDPISGHVSLFWYQQALGQGPEFLTYFQNEAQLDKSGLPSDRFFAERPEGSVSTLKIQRTQQEDSAVYLCASSAGGGSGNQPQHFGDGTRLSIL.